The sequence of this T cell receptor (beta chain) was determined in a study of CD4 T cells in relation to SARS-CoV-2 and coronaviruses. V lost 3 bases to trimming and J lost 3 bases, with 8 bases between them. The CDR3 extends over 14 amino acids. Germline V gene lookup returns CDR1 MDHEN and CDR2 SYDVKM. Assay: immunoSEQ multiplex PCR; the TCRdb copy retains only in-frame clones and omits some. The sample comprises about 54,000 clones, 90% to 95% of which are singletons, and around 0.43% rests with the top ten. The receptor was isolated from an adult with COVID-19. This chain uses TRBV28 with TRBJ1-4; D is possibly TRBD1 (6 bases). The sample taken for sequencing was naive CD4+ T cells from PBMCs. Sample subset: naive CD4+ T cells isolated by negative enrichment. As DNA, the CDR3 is TGTGCCAGCAGTTTTGAGGGGGCTAATGAAAAACTGTTTTTT. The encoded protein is CASSFEGANEKLFF. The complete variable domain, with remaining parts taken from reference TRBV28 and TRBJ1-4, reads DVKVTQSSRYLVKRTGEKVFLECVQDMDHENMFWYRQDPGLGLRLIYFSYDVKMKEKGDIPEGYSVSREKKERFSLILESASTNQTSMYLCASSFEGANEKLFFGSGTQLSVL.